A selection of T cell receptor beta chains follows, all from one sample in a study of blood T cell repertoires in COVID-19. Libraries were prepared by immunoSEQ multiplex PCR; TCRdb keeps only in-frame clonotypes and omits some of them. Of fewer than 350,000 clones listed, 85% are singletons. Source material: PBMCs or T cells enriched from blood (not recorded which). These receptors all stem from a woman in her 30s who had been exposed to COVID-19. Each CDR3 is given without its conserved first and last residue.

11 | TRBV29-1 | SGRDRVGLEQY
13 | TRBV7-9 | ASSYPPSGVKTQY
11 | TRBV29-1 | SAYSENSYEQY
16 | TRBV18 | ASSPIDVGQGGIDTQY
12 | TRBV25-1 | ASKGTGNTGELF
11 | TRBV3-1/TRBV3-2 | ASSQDVNTEAF
12 | TRBV18 | ASSGGGMGTEAF
16 | TRBV7-6 | ASSLFYSGSYGYNEQF
13 | TRBV7-9 | ASSLPRDRAEKLF
13 | TRBV4-1 | ASSQDTSLNTEAF
14 | TRBV24-1 | ATSEGRISSYNEQF
11 | TRBV5-1 | ASSGEGADTQY
13 | TRBV10-1 | ASSESRTGQQPQH
14 | TRBV14 | ASSQRAGQAHYGYT
15 | TRBV9 | ASSRTSGIRLDGELF
10 | TRBV6-5 | SIGRFQGELF
13 | TRBV5-4 | ASSLGQGIQETQY
12 | TRBV4-1 | ASSQLIGADTQY
14 | TRBV19 | ASSETGLAEYYEQY
11 | TRBV28 | ASSLFISYEQY
14 | TRBV28 | ASSFPLAGAPGELF
14 | TRBV10-2 | ASSGQGGGSNQPQH
12 | TRBV5-1 | ASARQGFEETQY
10 | TRBV9 | ASSVGGNEQY
13 | TRBV6-5 | ASSYSSAGTDTQY
14 | TRBV2 | ASSEAFQGKDTEAF
18 | TRBV7-6 | ASSQYVREGLGEGRTEQY
10 | TRBV27 | ASSSFTDTQY
12 | TRBV19 | ASSMTGSNQPQH
12 | TRBV30 | AWSVLRGANVLT
12 | TRBV19 | ASSPRTGTDTQY
14 | TRBV5-1 | ASSLGLAGARETQY
14 | TRBV5-4 | ASTSPGQGWGETQY
12 | TRBV27 | ASSLNNRYYGYT
12 | TRBV5-1 | ASSWQGSSETQY
13 | TRBV6-5 | ASSFTRGQGYEQY
12 | TRBV5-1 | ASSLNRQVDEQY
13 | TRBV2 | ASNEGDRGSQPQH
14 | TRBV28 | ASSRWDRGINQPQH
13 | TRBV27 | ASSLSGGSTDTQY
14 | TRBV12-2 | ASRTRLAGGPWEQF
10 | TRBV28 | ASSLRWELQY